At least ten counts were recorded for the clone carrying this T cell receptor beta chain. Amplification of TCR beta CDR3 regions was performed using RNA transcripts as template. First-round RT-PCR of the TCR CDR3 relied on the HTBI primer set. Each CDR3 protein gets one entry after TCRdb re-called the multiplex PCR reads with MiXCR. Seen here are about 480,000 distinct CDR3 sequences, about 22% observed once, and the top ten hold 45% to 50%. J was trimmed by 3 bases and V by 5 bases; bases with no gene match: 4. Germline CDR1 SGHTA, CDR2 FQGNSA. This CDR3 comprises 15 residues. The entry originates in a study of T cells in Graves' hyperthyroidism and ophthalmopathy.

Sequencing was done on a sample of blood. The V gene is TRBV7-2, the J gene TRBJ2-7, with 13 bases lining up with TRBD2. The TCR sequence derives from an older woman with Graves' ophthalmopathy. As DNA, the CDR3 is TGTGCCAGCAGCCCCCGGACTAGCGGGAGCTACGAGCAGTACTTC. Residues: CASSPRTSGSYEQYF.